This section outlines one T cell receptor beta chain sequence together with its context. These data come from a study of blood T cell repertoires in COVID-19. V lost 3 bases, J lost 0 bases, and 11 bases lay in between. This CDR3 region has 15 residues. Germline V lookup: CDR1 SGHTA, CDR2 FQGTGA. Assay used: immunoSEQ multiplex PCR; TCRdb lists only in-frame clones, some missing. The sample has roughly 480,000 clones; roughly 87% are singletons. Seattle patients were enrolled while actively infected and followed longitudinally. This receptor was identified in a man younger than 35 with COVID-19, enrolled during active disease. The V and J genes are TRBV7-3 and TRBJ2-5; D is possibly TRBD1 (5 bases). Sequencing was done on a sample of peripheral blood. As DNA, the CDR3 is TGTGCCAGCAGCTTGGCAGGGCTGTACCAAGAGACCCAGTACTTC. Translating gives CASSLAGLYQETQYF.